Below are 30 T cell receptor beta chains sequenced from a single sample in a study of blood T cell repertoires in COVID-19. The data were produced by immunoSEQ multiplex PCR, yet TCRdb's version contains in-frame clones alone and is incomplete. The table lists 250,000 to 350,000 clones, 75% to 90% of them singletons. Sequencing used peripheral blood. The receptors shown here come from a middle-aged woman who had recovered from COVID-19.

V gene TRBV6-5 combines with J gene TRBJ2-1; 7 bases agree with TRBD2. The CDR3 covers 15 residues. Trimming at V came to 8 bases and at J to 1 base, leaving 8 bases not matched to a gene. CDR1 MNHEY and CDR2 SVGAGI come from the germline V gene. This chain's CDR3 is CASGFGGGSYNEQFF. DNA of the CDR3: TGTGCCAGCGGCTTTGGGGGAGGGTCCTACAATGAGCAGTTCTTC.

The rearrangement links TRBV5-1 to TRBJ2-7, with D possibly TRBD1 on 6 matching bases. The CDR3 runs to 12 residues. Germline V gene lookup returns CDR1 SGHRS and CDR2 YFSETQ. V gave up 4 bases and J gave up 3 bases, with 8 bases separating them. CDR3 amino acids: CASSVQGYEQYF. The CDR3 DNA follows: TGCGCCAGCAGCGTACAGGGCTACGAGCAGTACTTC. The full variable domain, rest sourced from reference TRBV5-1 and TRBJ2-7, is KAGVTQTPRYLIKTRGQQVTLSCSPISGHRSVSWYQQTPGQGLQFLFEYFSETQRNKGNFPGRFSGRQFSNSRSEMNVSTLELGDSALYLCASSVQGYEQYFGPGTRLTVT.

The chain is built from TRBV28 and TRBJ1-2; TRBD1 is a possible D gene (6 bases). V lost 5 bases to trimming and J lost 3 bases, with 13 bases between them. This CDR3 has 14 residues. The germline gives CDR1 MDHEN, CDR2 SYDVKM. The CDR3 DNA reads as TGTGCCAGCAGTCCCCTTGACAGGTACTATGGCTACACCTTC. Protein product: CASSPLDRYYGYTF.

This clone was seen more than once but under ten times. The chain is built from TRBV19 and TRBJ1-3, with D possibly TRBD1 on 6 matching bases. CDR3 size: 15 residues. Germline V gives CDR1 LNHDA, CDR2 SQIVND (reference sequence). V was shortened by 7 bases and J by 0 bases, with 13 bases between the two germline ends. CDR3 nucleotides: TGTGCCAGTACAACAGGGCAGAGCTCTGGAAACACCATATATTTT. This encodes CASTTGQSSGNTIYF.

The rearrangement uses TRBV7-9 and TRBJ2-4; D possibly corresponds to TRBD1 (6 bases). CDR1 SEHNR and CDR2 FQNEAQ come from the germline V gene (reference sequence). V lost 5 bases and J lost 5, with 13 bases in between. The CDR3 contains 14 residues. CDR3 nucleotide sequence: TGTGCCAGCAGCGCACAGGGTCTGGAAAACATTCAGTACTTC. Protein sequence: CASSAQGLENIQYF.

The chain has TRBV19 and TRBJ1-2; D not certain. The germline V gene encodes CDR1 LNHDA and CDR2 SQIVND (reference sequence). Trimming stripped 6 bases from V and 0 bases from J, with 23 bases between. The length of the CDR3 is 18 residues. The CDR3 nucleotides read TGTGCCAGTAGCTCCGGCGGGGAGAGAGGTTATACTAACTATGGCTACACCTTC. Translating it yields CASSSGGERGYTNYGYTF.

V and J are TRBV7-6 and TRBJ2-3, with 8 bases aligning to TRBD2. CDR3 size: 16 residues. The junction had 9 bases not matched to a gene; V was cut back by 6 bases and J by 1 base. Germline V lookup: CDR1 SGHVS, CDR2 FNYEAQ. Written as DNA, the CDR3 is TGTGCCAGCAGTCCAGCAGCGGGAGAAGGCACAGATACGCAGTATTTT. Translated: CASSPAAGEGTDTQYF.

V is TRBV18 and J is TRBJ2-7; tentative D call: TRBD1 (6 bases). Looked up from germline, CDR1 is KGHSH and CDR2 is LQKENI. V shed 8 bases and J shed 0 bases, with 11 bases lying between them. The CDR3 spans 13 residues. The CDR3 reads CASAYRDSYEQYF. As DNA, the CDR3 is TGTGCCAGCGCGTACAGGGACTCCTACGAGCAGTACTTC.

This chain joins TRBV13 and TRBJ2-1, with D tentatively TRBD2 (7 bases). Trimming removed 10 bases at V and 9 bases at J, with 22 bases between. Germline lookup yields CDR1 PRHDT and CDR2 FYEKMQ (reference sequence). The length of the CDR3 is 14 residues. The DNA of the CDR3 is TGTGCCACCCGACGGGACACCGGCGGGGGTGAGCAGTTCTTC. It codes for CATRRDTGGGEQFF.

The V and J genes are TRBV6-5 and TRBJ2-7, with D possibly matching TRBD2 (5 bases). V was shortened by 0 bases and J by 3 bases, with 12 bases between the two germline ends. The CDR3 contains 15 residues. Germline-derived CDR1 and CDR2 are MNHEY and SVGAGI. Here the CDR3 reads CASSYSRVEGYEQYF. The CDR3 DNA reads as TGTGCCAGCAGTTACTCCCGTGTAGAGGGCTACGAGCAGTACTTC.

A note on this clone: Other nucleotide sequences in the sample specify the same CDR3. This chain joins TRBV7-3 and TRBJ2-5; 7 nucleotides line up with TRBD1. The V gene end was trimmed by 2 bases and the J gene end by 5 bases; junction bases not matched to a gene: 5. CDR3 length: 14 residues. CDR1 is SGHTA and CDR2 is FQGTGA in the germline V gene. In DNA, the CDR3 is TGTGCCAGCAGCTTAGGGGGACAGTGGGAGACCCAGTACTTC. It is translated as CASSLGGQWETQYF.

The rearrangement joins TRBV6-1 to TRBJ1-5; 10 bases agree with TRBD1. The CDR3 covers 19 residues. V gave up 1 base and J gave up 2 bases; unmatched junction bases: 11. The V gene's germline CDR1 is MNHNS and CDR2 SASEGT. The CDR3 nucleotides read TGTGCCAGCAGTGAAGTCCCCGGGACAGGGGTCTTCGGCAATCAGCCCCAGCATTTT. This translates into CASSEVPGTGVFGNQPQHF.

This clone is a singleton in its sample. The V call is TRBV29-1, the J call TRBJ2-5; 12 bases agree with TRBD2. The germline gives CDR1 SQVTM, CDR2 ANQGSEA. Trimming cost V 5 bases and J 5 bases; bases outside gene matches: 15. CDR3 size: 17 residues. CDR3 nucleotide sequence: TGCAGCGTTCCAATACAAAAGACTAGCGGGAGCTGGGAGACCCAGTACTTC. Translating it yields CSVPIQKTSGSWETQYF.

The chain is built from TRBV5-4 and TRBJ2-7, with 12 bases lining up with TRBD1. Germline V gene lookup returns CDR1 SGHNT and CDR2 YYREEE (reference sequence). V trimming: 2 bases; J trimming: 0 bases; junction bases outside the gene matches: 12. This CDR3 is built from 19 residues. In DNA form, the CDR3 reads TGTGCCAGCAGCTTCGGGACAGGGGGCCCGGGGATTAGCTCCTACGAGCAGTACTTC. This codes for CASSFGTGGPGISSYEQYF.

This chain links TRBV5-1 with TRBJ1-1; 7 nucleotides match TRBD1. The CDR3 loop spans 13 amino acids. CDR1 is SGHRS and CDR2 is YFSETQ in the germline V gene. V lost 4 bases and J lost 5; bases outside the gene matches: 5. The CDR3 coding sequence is TGCGCCAGCAGCAACCGGACAGGAACTGAAGCTTTCTTT. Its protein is CASSNRTGTEAFF.

DNA of the CDR3: TGCGCCAGCAGCTCGACAGGGCCCACTGAAGCTTTCTTT. It is translated as CASSSTGPTEAFF. The J gene is TRBJ1-1, the V gene TRBV5-1; 7 bases are shared with TRBD1. This CDR3 has 13 amino acids. CDR1 and CDR2 from the germline V gene are SGHRS and YFSETQ. J was trimmed by 4 bases and V by 3 bases; bases with no gene match: 3.

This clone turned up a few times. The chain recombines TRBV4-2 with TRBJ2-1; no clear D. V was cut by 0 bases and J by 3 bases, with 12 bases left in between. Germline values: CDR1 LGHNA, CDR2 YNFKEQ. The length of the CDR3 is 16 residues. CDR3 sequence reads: CASSQDLRGSYNEQFF. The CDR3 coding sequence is TGTGCCAGCAGCCAAGATTTGCGAGGTAGCTACAATGAGCAGTTCTTC.

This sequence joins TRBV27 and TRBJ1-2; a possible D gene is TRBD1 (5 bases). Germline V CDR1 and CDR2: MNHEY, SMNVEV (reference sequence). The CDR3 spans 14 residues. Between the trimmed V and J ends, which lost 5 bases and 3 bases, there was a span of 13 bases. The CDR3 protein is CASSASPGYYGYTF. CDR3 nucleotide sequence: TGTGCCAGCAGTGCGAGCCCAGGGTACTATGGCTACACCTTC.

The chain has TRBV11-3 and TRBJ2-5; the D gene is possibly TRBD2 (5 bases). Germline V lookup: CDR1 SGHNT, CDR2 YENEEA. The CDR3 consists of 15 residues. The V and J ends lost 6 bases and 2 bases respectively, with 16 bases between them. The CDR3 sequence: CASSRGEGRQETQYF. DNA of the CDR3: TGTGCCAGCAGTCGTGGGGAAGGGAGACAAGAGACCCAGTACTTC.

The CDR3 sequence: CASSSLRRYQETQYF. Here the CDR3 DNA reads TGTGCCAGCAGCTCGCTTCGCAGATACCAAGAGACCCAGTACTTC. The chain links TRBV5-6 to TRBJ2-5; D is uncertain. Trimming took 3 bases from V and 0 from J, leaving 12 bases between them. Germline V CDR1 and CDR2: SGHDT, YYEEEE. This CDR3 is 15 amino acids long.

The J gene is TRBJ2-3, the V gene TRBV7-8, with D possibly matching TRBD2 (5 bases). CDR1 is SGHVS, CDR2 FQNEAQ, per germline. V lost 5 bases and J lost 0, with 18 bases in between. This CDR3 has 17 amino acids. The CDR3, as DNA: TGTGCCAGCAGCCCCCAAGCCGGACTCGCAAGCACAGATACGCAGTATTTT. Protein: CASSPQAGLASTDTQYF.

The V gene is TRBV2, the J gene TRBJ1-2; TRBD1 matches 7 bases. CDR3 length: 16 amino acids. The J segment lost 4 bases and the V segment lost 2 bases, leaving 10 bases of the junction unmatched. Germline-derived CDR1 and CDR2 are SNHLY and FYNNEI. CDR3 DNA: TGTGCCAGCAGTGAACGGGCGAGACAGGGAGGCTATGGCTACACCTTC. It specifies CASSERARQGGYGYTF.

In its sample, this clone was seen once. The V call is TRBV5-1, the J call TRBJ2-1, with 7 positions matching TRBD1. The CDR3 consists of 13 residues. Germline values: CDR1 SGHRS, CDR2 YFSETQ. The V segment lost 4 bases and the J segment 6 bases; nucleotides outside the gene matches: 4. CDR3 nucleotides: TGCGCCAGCAGCACGGGACAGCTCAATGAGCAGTTCTTC. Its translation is CASSTGQLNEQFF.

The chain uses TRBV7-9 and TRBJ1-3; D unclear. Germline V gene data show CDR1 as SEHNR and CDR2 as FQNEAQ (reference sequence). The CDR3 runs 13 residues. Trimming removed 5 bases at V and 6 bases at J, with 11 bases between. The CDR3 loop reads CASSPNFENTIYF. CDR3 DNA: TGTGCCAGCAGCCCCAACTTTGAAAACACCATATATTTT.

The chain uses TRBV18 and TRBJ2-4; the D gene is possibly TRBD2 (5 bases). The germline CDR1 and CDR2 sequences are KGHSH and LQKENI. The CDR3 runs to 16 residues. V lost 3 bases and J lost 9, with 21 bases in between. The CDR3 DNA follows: TGTGCCAGCTCACCGCGGTTTTCCGCCGGCGAGGGCATTCAGTACTTC. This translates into CASSPRFSAGEGIQYF.

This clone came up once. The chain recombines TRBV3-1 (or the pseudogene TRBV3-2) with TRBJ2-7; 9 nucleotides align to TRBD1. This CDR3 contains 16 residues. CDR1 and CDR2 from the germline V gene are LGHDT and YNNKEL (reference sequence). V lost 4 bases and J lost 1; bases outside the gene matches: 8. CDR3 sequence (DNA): TGTGCCAGCAGCCCCACCGGGACAGGGTATTCCTACGAGCAGTACTTC. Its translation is CASSPTGTGYSYEQYF.

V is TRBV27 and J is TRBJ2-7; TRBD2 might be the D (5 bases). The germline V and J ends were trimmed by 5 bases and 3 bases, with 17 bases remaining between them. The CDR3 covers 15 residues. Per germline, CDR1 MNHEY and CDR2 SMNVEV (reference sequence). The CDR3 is CASSPPRRSFYEQYF. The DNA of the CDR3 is TGTGCCAGCAGTCCCCCCCGGAGGAGTTTCTACGAGCAGTACTTC.

The CDR3 sequence: CASSQDSFTEAFF. The CDR3 DNA sequence: TGTGCCAGCAGCCAAGACAGTTTTACTGAAGCTTTCTTT. The chain joins TRBV3-1 (or the pseudogene TRBV3-2) to TRBJ1-1; no reliable D call. The CDR3 sequence is 13 residues long. Germline CDR1 and CDR2: LGHDT and YNNKEL (reference sequence). Trimming removed 0 bases from V and 5 bases from J, with 7 bases in between.

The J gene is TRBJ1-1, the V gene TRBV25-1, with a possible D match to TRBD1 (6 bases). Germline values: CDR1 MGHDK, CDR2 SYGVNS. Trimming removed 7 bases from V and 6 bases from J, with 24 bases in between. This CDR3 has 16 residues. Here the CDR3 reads CASTILRGWSNSEAFF. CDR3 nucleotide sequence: TGTGCCAGCACCATACTAAGGGGGTGGAGTAACTCTGAAGCTTTCTTT. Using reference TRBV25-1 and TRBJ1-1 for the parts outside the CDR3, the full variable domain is EADIYQTPRYLVIGTGKKITLECSQTMGHDKMYWYQQDPGMELHLIHYSYGVNSTEKGDLSSESTVSRIRTEHFPLTLESARPSHTSQYLCASTILRGWSNSEAFFGQGTRLTVV.

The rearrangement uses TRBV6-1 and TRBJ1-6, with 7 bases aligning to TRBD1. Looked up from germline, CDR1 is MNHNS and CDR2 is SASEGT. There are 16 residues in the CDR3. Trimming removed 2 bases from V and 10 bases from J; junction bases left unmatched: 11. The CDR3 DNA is TGTGCCAGCAGTGAACCTACGACAGGGAAGGGATCACCCCTCCACTTT. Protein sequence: CASSEPTTGKGSPLHF.